This T cell receptor beta chain was identified in a study of T cells in Graves' hyperthyroidism and ophthalmopathy. Researchers amplified the TCR beta CDR3 regions from RNA transcripts. In the first-round RT-PCR of the TCR CDR3, the HTBI primer set was used. TCRdb reanalysed the multiplex PCR reads using MiXCR and keeps one entry per CDR3 protein. The sample lists around 520,000 distinct CDR3 sequences, approximately 14% occurring once. This clonotype was detected ten times or more. What it binds is unknown. The study, taken as a whole, reports: Ophthalmopathy could be told apart from stable hyperthyroidism with a 13 V-J model. Most clonotypes expanded in thyroid above 0.001 were likewise present in blood.

V was pared by 1 base and J by 3 bases, with 5 bases of the junction left unmatched. The CDR3 loop spans 16 amino acids. Patients having uncontrolled infection, another autoimmune disease, pregnancy or lactation were not included. Each diagnosis was grounded in clinical symptoms, serum thyroxine and TRAb, thyroid ultrasound, and orbital computed tomography. This chain uses TRBV12-3 or TRBV12-4 with TRBJ2-2; 7 bases match TRBD2. The receptor's source is a woman in her thirties or forties with Graves' hyperthyroidism. Sequenced sample: blood. In DNA, the CDR3 is TGTGCCAGCAGTTTAGGGGCGGGGGTGGACACCGGGGAGCTGTTTTTT. Protein: CASSLGAGVDTGELFF.